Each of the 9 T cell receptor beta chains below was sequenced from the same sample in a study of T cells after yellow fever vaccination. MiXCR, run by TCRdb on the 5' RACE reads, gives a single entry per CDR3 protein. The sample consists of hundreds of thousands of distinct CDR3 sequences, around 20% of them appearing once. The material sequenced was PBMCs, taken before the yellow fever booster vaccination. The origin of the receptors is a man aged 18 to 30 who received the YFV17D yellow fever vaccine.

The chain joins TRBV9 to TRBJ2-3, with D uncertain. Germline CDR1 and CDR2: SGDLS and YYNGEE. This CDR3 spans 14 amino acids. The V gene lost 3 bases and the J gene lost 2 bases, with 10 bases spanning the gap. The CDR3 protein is CASSGREDTDTQYF. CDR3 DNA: TGTGCCAGCAGCGGTCGTGAGGACACAGATACGCAGTATTTT.

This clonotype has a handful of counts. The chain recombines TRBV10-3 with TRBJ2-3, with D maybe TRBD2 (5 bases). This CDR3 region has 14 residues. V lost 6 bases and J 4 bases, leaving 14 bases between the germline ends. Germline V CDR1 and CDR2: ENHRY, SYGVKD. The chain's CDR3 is CAISVKRGPDTQYF. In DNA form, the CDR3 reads TGTGCCATCAGCGTTAAACGGGGTCCAGATACGCAGTATTTT.

The DNA of the CDR3 is TGTGCCAGCAGTTTTGAGGTCTCGGCTGCCTACAATGAGCAGTTCTTC. This translates into CASSFEVSAAYNEQFF. This chain uses TRBV12-3 or TRBV12-4 with TRBJ2-1; D uncertain. The CDR3 loop spans 16 amino acids. V lost 3 bases and J 2 bases, leaving 14 bases between the germline ends.

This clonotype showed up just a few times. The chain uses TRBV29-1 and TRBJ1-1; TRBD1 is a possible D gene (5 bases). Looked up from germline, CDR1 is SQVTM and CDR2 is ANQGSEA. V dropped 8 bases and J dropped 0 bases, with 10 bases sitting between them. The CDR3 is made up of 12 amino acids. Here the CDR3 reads CSSGHLNTEAFF. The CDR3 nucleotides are TGCAGCTCCGGACACTTGAACACTGAAGCTTTCTTT.

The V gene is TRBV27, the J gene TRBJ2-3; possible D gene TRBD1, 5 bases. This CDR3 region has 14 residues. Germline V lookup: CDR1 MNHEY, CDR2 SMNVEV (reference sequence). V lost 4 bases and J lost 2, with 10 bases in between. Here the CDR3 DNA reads TGTGCCAGCAGTTCCCGACAGCTCACAGATACGCAGTATTTT. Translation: CASSSRQLTDTQYF.

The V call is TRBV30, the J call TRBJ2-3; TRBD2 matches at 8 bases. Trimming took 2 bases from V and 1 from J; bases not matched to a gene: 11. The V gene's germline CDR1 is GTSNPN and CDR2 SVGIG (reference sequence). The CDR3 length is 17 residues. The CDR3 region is CAWSNGGVTYGTDTQYF. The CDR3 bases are TGTGCCTGGAGTAACGGGGGGGTCACGTACGGCACAGATACGCAGTATTTT.

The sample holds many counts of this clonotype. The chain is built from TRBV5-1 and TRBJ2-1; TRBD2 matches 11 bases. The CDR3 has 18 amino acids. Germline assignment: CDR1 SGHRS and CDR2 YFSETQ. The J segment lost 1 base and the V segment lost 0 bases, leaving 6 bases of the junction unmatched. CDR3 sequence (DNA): TGCGCCAGCAGCTTGGACCCGCCTAGCGGGGGGTCCTACAATGAGCAGTTCTTC. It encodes CASSLDPPSGGSYNEQFF. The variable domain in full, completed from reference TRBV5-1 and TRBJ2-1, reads KAGVTQTPRYLIKTRGQQVTLSCSPISGHRSVSWYQQTPGQGLQFLFEYFSETQRNKGNFPGRFSGRQFSNSRSEMNVSTLELGDSALYLCASSLDPPSGGSYNEQFFGPGTRLTVL.

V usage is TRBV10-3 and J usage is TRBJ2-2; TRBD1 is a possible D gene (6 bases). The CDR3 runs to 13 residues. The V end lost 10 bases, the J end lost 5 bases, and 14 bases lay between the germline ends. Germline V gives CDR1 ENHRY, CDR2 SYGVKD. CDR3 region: CATTKTGTGELFF. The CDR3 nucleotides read TGTGCCACGACAAAGACAGGAACCGGGGAGCTGTTTTTT.

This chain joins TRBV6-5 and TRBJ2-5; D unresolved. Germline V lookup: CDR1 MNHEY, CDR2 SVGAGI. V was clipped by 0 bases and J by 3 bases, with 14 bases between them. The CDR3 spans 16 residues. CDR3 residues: CASSYSSPGNKETQYF. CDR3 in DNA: TGTGCCAGCAGTTACTCGAGTCCGGGTAATAAAGAGACCCAGTACTTC.